A selection of T cell receptor beta chains follows, all from one sample in a study of T cell repertoires in cytomegalovirus infection. TCRdb processed the reads anew with MiXCR; each CDR3 protein has one entry. The table has 740,000 or so distinct CDR3 sequences, under 40% seen once. The sequenced sample was PBMCs. The origin of the receptors is a human donor in good health (CMV status not recorded). Some clones in this sample may be carry-over from other donors' samples. Both conserved end residues are part of each CDR3. The order of the fields is clone size, V gene, D gene, J gene, CDR3 protein, CDR3 DNA. A D gene is named only where the DNA matches it firmly. The size of a clone is reported for some rows only, either as once, few or many, or as a class for expanded clones.

>few|TRBV24-1|TRBD1|TRBJ2-1
CATSDLQWRTGVLRNEQFF
TGTGCCACCAGTGATTTGCAGTGGAGGACAGGGGTCCTTAGGAATGAGCAGTTCTTC
>NA|TRBV7-9|NA|TRBJ1-4
CASSFSGSGEKLFF
TGTGCCAGCAGCTTCTCAGGGTCAGGAGAAAAACTGTTTTTT
>few|TRBV28|TRBD1|TRBJ2-2
CASSQDRVFTGELFF
TGTGCCAGCAGTCAGGACAGGGTTTTCACCGGGGAGCTGTTTTTT
>NA|TRBV7-3|NA|TRBJ1-5
CAGGEGRGNQPQHF
TGTGCCGGGGGGGAGGGCCGGGGCAATCAGCCCCAGCATTTT
>NA|TRBV15|NA|TRBJ2-7
CATSDWGLECYEQYF
TGTGCCACCAGCGATTGGGGGCTGGAGTGCTACGAGCAGTACTTC
>NA|TRBV5-1|TRBD1|TRBJ2-1
CASSAYRGAYNEQFF
TGCGCCAGCAGCGCCTACAGGGGGGCCTACAATGAGCAGTTCTTC
>few|TRBV15|NA|TRBJ1-3
CATSSGGNTIYF
TGTGCCACCAGCAGCGGGGGAAACACCATATATTTT
>many|TRBV6-1|NA|TRBJ2-5
CASSRLGYGVQETQYF
TGTGCCAGCAGTCGTTTGGGTTACGGGGTACAAGAGACCCAGTACTTC
>NA|TRBV6-1|NA|TRBJ1-5
CASMEAGFQPQHF
TGTGCCAGCATGGAAGCAGGGTTTCAGCCCCAGCATTTT
>NA|TRBV6-1|TRBD2|TRBJ2-7
CASSELGGSSYEQYF
TGTGCCAGCAGTGAACTTGGCGGGAGTTCCTACGAGCAGTACTTC
>NA|TRBV5-1|NA|TRBJ2-7
CASSLDPGSGEQYF
TGCGCCAGCAGCTTGGATCCGGGGTCAGGGGAGCAGTACTTC
>few|TRBV7-8|TRBD1|TRBJ2-6
CASSQNQGALSGANVLTF
TGTGCCAGCAGCCAAAATCAGGGGGCCCTCTCTGGGGCCAACGTCCTGACTTTC
>NA|TRBV27|NA|TRBJ1-2
CASKTGPSARGYTF
TGTGCCAGCAAAACCGGCCCATCAGCTAGGGGCTACACCTTC
>NA|TRBV7-6|TRBD2|TRBJ2-3
CASSLGGLAGSDTQYF
TGTGCCAGCAGCTTAGGCGGACTAGCGGGATCGGATACGCAGTATTTT
>NA|TRBV19|NA|TRBJ1-1
CASRMDRYTEAFF
TGTGCCAGTAGGATGGACAGATACACTGAAGCTTTCTTT
>few|TRBV2|NA|TRBJ2-5
CASAGQTYQETQYF
TGTGCCAGCGCGGGACAGACGTACCAAGAGACCCAGTACTTC
>few|TRBV4-1|TRBD1|TRBJ1-2
CASSQENRGRGQDGYTF
TGCGCCAGCAGCCAAGAAAATAGGGGCAGGGGGCAGGATGGCTACACCTTC
>NA|TRBV12-3/TRBV12-4|NA|TRBJ1-1
CASSLLKGGTEAFF
TGTGCCAGCAGTTTATTGAAGGGAGGCACTGAAGCTTTCTTT
>NA|TRBV12-3/TRBV12-4|TRBD1|TRBJ2-3
CASRGQGWDTDTQYF
TGTGCCAGCAGAGGACAGGGATGGGACACAGATACGCAGTATTTT
>few|TRBV15|NA|TRBJ1-6
CATSREINSPLHF
TGTGCCACCAGCAGAGAAATTAATTCACCCCTCCACTTT
>NA|TRBV12-3/TRBV12-4|NA|TRBJ1-5
CASRGRGKQPQHF
TGTGCCAGCAGGGGGAGGGGCAAACAGCCCCAGCATTTT
>NA|TRBV6-6|NA|TRBJ1-4
CASSWATGENEKLFF
TGTGCCAGCAGTTGGGCTACCGGCGAGAATGAAAAACTGTTTTTT
>NA|TRBV27|NA|TRBJ2-2
CASSFSGTTGELFF
TGTGCCAGCAGTTTTTCTGGGACGACCGGGGAGCTGTTTTTT
>NA|TRBV7-9|NA|TRBJ1-4
CASSLGTHRDEKLFF
TGTGCCAGCAGCTTAGGGACCCACAGAGATGAAAAACTGTTTTTT
>NA|TRBV2|TRBD1|TRBJ2-7
CASRSTGAQAYEQYF
TGTGCCAGCAGGTCTACAGGGGCTCAGGCCTACGAGCAGTACTTC